Below, one TCR beta chain is given with its context. Its antigen is as yet unknown. The data are from a study of shared clonotypes between healthy human individuals. General observations from the study: Rarefaction demonstrated incomplete sorted-subset sequencing despite large depth. Naive subsets, compared against memory subsets, generally had larger estimated richness values. It was observed that about 5% of naive CD4 clonotypes were shared across a few donors.

The V gene end was trimmed by 7 bases and the J gene end by 11 bases; junction bases not matched to a gene: 13. CDR3 length equals 15 residues. Germline-derived CDR1 and CDR2 are MNHEY and SMNVEV (reference sequence). Clones were read by immunoSEQ multiplex PCR, and TCRdb kept only the in-frame ones, dropping some. This table holds millions of clones, around nine tenths found once. Those who donated, Caucasian adults without exception, all lived in Nashville, Tennessee. This chain uses TRBV27 with TRBJ2-5; 13 bases match TRBD2. The receptor was isolated from a man between 18 and 35 years old in good health. Sequenced sample: naive CD4+ T cells sorted from blood. Subset reported: CD45RA+ positively selected. This chain's CDR3 is CASKNRTSGSGEQYF. CDR3 nucleotides: TGTGCCAGCAAAAATCGGACTAGCGGGAGTGGAGAGCAGTACTTC.